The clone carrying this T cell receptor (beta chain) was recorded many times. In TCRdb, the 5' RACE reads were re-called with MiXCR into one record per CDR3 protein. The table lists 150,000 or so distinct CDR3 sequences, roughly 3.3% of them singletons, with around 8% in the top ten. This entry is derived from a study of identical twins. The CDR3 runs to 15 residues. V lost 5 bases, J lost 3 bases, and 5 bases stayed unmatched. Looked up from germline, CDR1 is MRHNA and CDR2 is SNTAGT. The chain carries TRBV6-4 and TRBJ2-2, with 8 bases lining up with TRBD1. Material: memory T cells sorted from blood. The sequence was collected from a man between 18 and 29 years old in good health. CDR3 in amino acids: CASSPGTGYTGELFF. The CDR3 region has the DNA TGTGCCAGCAGTCCCGGGACAGGATACACCGGGGAGCTGTTTTTT.